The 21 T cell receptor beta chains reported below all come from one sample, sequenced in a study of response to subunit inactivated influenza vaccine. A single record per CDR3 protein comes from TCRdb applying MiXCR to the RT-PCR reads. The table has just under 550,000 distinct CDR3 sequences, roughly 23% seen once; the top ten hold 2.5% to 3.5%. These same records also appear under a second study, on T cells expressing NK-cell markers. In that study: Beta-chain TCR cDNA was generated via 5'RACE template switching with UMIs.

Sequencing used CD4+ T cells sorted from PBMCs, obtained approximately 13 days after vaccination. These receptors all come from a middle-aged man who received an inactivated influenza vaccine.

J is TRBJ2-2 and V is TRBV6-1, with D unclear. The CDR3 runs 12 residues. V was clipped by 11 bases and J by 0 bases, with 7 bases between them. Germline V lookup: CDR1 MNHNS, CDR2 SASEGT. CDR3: CAGNANTGELFF. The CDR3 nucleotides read TGTGCCGGGAACGCGAACACCGGGGAGCTGTTTTTT.

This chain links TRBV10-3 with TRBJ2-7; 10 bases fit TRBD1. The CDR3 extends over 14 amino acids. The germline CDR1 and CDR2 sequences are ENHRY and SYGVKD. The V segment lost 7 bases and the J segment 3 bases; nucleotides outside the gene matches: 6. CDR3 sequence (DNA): TGTGCCATCACCCCCGGGACAGGGGACTACGAGCAGTACTTC. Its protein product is CAITPGTGDYEQYF.

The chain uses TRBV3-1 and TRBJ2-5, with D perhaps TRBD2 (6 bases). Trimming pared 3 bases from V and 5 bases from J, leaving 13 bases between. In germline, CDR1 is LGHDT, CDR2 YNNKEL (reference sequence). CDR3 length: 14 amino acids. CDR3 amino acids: CASSQDPGVETQYF. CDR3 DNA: TGTGCCAGCAGCCAGGACCCGGGGGTGGAGACCCAGTACTTC.

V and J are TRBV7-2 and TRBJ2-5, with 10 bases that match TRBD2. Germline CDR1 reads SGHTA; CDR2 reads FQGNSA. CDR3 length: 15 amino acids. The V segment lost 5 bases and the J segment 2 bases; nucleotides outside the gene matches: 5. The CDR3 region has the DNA TGTGCCAGCAGCAAACTAGCGGGATCACAAGAGACCCAGTACTTC. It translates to CASSKLAGSQETQYF. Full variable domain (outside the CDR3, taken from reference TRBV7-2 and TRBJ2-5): GAGVSQSPSNKVTEKGKDVELRCDPISGHTALYWYRQSLGQGLEFLIYFQGNSAPDKSGLPSDRFSAERTGGSVSTLTIQRTQQEDSAVYLCASSKLAGSQETQYFGPGTRLLVL.

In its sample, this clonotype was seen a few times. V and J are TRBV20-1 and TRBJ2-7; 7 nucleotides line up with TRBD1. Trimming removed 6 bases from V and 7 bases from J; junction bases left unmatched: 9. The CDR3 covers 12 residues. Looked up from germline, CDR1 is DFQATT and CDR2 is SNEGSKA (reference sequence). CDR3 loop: CSARGGRSEQYF. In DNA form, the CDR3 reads TGCAGTGCGCGAGGGGGCCGGTCGGAGCAGTACTTC.

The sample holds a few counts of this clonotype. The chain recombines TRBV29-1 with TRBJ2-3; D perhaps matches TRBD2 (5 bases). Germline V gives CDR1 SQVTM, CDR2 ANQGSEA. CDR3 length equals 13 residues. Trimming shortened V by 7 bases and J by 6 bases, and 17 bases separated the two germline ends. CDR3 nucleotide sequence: TGCAGCGCCGGAGGTACTATGGCGGATACGCAGTATTTT. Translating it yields CSAGGTMADTQYF.

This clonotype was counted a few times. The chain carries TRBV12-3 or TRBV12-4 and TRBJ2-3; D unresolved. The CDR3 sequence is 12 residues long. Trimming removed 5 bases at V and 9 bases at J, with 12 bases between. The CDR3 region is CASSPVPATQYF. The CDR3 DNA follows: TGTGCCAGCAGTCCCGTTCCTGCGACGCAGTATTTT.

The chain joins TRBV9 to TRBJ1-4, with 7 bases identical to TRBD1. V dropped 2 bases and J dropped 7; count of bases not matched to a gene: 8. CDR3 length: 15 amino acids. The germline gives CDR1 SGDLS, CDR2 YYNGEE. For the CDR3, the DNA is TGTGCCAGCAGCGTCGCACAGGGGTTCGGTGAAAAACTGTTTTTT. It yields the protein CASSVAQGFGEKLFF.

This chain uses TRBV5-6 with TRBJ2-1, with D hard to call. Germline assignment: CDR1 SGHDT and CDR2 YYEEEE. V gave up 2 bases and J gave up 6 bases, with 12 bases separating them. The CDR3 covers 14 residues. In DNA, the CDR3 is TGTGCCAGCAGCTTCCGTTTCGGTCTCAATGAGCAGTTCTTC. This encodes CASSFRFGLNEQFF.

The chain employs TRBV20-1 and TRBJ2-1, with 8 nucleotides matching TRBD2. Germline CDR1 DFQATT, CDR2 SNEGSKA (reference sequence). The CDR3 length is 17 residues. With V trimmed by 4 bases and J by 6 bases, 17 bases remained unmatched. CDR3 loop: CSANPLSVGTSINEQFF. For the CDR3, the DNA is TGCAGTGCTAACCCCTTAAGCGTGGGGACTAGTATCAATGAGCAGTTCTTC.

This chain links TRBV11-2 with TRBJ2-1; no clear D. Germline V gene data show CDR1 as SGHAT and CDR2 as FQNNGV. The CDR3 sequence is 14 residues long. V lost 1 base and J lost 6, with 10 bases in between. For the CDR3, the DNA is TGTGCCAGCAGCTTAGGGTCCCGGCCCAATGAGCAGTTCTTC. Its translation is CASSLGSRPNEQFF.

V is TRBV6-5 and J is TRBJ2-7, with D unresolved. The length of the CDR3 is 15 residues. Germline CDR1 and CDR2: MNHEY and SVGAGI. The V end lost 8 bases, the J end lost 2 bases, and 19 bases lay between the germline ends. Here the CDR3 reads CASAYSDLNAYEQYF. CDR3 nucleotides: TGTGCCAGCGCGTACTCGGACCTAAACGCCTACGAGCAGTACTTC.

The CDR3 region is CASSPLAGENNEQFF. CDR3 coding DNA: TGTGCCAGCAGCCCTCTAGCGGGAGAAAACAATGAGCAGTTCTTC. The genes are TRBV6-4 and TRBJ2-1; TRBD2 matches at 10 bases. The CDR3 totals 15 residues. Germline CDR1 MRHNA, CDR2 SNTAGT. Germline trimming cut 6 bases from V and 5 bases from J; bases unmatched to any gene: 7.

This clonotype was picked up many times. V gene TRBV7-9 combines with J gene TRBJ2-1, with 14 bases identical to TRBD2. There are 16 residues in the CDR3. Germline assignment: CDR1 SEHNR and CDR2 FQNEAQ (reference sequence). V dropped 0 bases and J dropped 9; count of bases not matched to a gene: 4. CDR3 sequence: CASSLAGTSGSGEQFF. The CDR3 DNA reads TGTGCCAGCAGCTTAGCCGGGACTAGCGGGAGCGGTGAGCAGTTCTTC.

CDR3 loop: CASSLSLAGGNYEQYF. The CDR3 DNA sequence: TGTGCCAGCAGTTTGTCCCTAGCGGGGGGAAACTACGAGCAGTACTTC. The chain has TRBV28 and TRBJ2-7; 11 bases agree with TRBD2. Germline CDR1 reads MDHEN; CDR2 reads SYDVKM. The length of the CDR3 is 16 residues. The junction had 7 bases not matched to a gene; V was cut back by 3 bases and J by 3 bases.

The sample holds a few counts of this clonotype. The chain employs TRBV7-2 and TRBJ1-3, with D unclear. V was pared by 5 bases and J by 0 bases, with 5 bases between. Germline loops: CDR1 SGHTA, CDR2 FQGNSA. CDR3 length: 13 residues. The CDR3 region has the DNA TGTGCCAGCAGCATACACTCTGGAAACACCATATATTTT. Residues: CASSIHSGNTIYF.

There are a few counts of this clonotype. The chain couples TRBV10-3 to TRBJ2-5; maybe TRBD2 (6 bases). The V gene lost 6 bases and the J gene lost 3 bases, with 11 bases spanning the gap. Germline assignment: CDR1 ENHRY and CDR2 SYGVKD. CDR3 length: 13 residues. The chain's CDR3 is CAIRAGGKETQYF. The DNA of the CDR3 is TGTGCCATCAGAGCCGGAGGGAAAGAGACCCAGTACTTC.

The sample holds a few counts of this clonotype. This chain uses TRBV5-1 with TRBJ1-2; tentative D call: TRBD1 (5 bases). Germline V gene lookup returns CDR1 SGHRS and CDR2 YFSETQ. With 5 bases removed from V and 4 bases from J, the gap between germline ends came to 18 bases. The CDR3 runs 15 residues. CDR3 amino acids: CASRFGALGTYGYTF. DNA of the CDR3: TGCGCCAGCAGGTTCGGGGCCCTTGGTACCTATGGCTACACCTTC.

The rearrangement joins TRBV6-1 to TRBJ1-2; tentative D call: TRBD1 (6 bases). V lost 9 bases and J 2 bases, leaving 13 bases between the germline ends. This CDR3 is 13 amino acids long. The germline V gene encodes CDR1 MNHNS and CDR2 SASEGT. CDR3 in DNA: TGTGCCAGTTGGGCCAGGGGAAACTATGGCTACACCTTC. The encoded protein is CASWARGNYGYTF.

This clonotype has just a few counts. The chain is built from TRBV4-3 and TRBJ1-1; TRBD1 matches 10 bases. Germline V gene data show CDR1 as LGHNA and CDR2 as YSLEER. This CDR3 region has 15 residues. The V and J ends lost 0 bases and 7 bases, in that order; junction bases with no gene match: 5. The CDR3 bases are TGCGCCAGCAGCCAAGAGCCGGGGACAGGGGTTGAAGCTTTCTTT. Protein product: CASSQEPGTGVEAFF.

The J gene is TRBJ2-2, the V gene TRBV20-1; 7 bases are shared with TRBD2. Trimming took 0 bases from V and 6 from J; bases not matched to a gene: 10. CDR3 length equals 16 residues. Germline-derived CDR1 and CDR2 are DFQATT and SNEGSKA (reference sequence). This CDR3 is CSARDVREGSPGELFF. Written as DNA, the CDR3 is TGCAGTGCTAGAGATGTAAGGGAGGGGTCCCCCGGGGAGCTGTTTTTT.